Shown below are 28 T cell receptor beta chains from a single sample sequenced in a study of OX40 agonist ivuxolimab in advanced cancers. The method was immunoSEQ multiplex PCR; TCRdb's version includes in-frame clones alone and lacks a portion of them. Among 9,500 to 12,000 clones listed, 65% to 85% were seen once. This specimen consisted of CD4+ or CD8+ T cells sorted from blood, obtained in a trial of the OX40 agonist ivuxolimab. All receptors come from an adult with an advanced solid tumor such as melanoma, head and neck, liver or kidney cancer.

This chain uses TRBV5-6 with TRBJ1-4, with no clear D. CDR1 and CDR2 from the germline V gene are SGHDT and YYEEEE. V was trimmed by 4 bases and J by 4 bases, leaving 14 bases between them. CDR3 length equals 15 residues. The CDR3 reads CASSRGRIFNEKLFF. CDR3 sequence (DNA): TGTGCCAGCAGCCGCGGAAGGATCTTTAATGAAAAACTGTTTTTT.

In this sample, this clone turned up once. V gene TRBV4-3 combines with J gene TRBJ2-1; possible D gene TRBD1, 6 bases. V gave up 2 bases and J gave up 6 bases, with 8 bases separating them. This CDR3 is 13 amino acids long. Germline V gene sequence: CDR1 LGHNA, CDR2 YSLEER. This chain's CDR3 is CASSQQGSNEQFF. The DNA for the CDR3 is TGCGCCAGCAGCCAACAGGGGAGCAATGAGCAGTTCTTC.

V is TRBV5-6 and J is TRBJ2-1; 12 nucleotides line up with TRBD1. J gave up 9 bases and V 3 bases, and 7 bases lay outside the gene matches. In germline, CDR1 is SGHDT, CDR2 YYEEEE. The CDR3 is made up of 15 amino acids. CDR3 DNA sequence: TGTGCCAGCAGCTCTCGGGACAGGGGGCGCCTTGAGCAGTTCTTC. Its protein is CASSSRDRGRLEQFF.

V is TRBV7-8 and J is TRBJ1-1; D ambiguous. The CDR3 loop spans 16 amino acids. V lost 1 base and J 4 bases, leaving 16 bases between the germline ends. The germline V gene encodes CDR1 SGHVS and CDR2 FQNEAQ. The CDR3 sequence: CASSLEADFSVTEAFF. The CDR3 DNA sequence: TGTGCCAGCAGCTTAGAGGCGGACTTTTCAGTCACTGAAGCTTTCTTT.

This clone occurred once. The V gene is TRBV7-8, the J gene TRBJ1-2, with 7 bases identical to TRBD1. The CDR3 consists of 17 residues. Germline values: CDR1 SGHVS, CDR2 FQNEAQ. The J segment lost 8 bases and the V segment lost 2 bases, leaving 17 bases of the junction unmatched. The CDR3 region has the DNA TGTGCCAGCAGCTTATTTAGGGGCGGACAGGCCGGTATGGGCTACACCTTC. The encoded protein is CASSLFRGGQAGMGYTF.

This rearrangement joins TRBV9 to TRBJ2-1; the match to TRBD2 covers 11 bases. The CDR3 has 17 amino acids. V dropped 2 bases and J dropped 9; count of bases not matched to a gene: 13. Germline loops: CDR1 SGDLS, CDR2 YYNGEE. The CDR3 nucleotides read TGTGCCAGCAGCGTTGACAGGGGTGGGACTAGCGGCAGTGAGCAGTTCTTC. The encoded protein is CASSVDRGGTSGSEQFF.

This clone appeared a few times. The rearrangement uses TRBV6-1 and TRBJ2-7, with D perhaps TRBD1 (5 bases). From germline, CDR1 is MNHNS and CDR2 SASEGT. The V end was cut by 4 bases, the J end by 2 bases, with 15 bases between. The CDR3 runs to 15 residues. CDR3 residues: CASSGGLGPTYEQYF. The CDR3 nucleotides are TGTGCCAGCAGTGGGGGTTTGGGGCCAACCTACGAGCAGTACTTC.

The chain has TRBV6-1 and TRBJ1-2, with a tentative D call TRBD1 (5 bases). The V end was cut by 10 bases, the J end by 0 bases, with 15 bases between. The CDR3 contains 14 residues. Germline values: CDR1 MNHNS, CDR2 SASEGT. CDR3 nucleotide sequence: TGTGCCACCCCCCCCGAAGGGGCTAACTATGGCTACACCTTC. Protein product: CATPPEGANYGYTF.

This clone is categorized as medium-sized. V is TRBV9 and J is TRBJ2-2; D ambiguous. The V and J ends lost 2 bases and 13 bases respectively, with 15 bases between them. The germline CDR1 and CDR2 sequences are SGDLS and YYNGEE. This CDR3 comprises 13 residues. The CDR3 DNA sequence: TGTGCCAGCAGCGTCGGTCTACGCAGTGGGCTGTTTTTT. This translates into CASSVGLRSGLFF.

V is TRBV27 and J is TRBJ1-2; D may be TRBD1 (6 bases). The germline V gene encodes CDR1 MNHEY and CDR2 SMNVEV (reference sequence). Trimming removed 3 bases from V and 8 bases from J, with 13 bases in between. CDR3 length: 13 residues. CDR3 sequence (DNA): TGTGCCAGCAGTTTCTTAGGGGGTTTAGGCTACACCTTC. Translated: CASSFLGGLGYTF.

This chain connects TRBV28 to TRBJ1-1; D gene unclear. Germline loops: CDR1 MDHEN, CDR2 SYDVKM. This CDR3 comprises 16 residues. Trimming left V 4 bases short and J 0 bases short, with 15 bases between. In DNA, the CDR3 is TGTGCCAGCAGTTGGGGTCCGAAGAACATGAACACTGAAGCTTTCTTT. Its translation: CASSWGPKNMNTEAFF.

The chain has TRBV13 and TRBJ2-3, with D uncertain. Germline V gene data show CDR1 as PRHDT and CDR2 as FYEKMQ (reference sequence). Trimming shortened V by 4 bases and J by 3 bases, and 17 bases separated the two germline ends. This CDR3 has 16 amino acids. CDR3 DNA: TGTGCCAGCAGCTGGTTTAATGAGATGGAGACAGATACGCAGTATTTT. This gives the protein CASSWFNEMETDTQYF.

V gene TRBV7-2 combines with J gene TRBJ2-3, with D possibly TRBD1 on 6 matching bases. The CDR3 runs 16 residues. Germline loops: CDR1 SGHTA, CDR2 FQGNSA. V shed 0 bases and J shed 3 bases, with 13 bases lying between them. In DNA form, the CDR3 reads TGTGCCAGCAGCTTAGCACAGGGTAGGGGAACAGATACGCAGTATTTT. This gives the protein CASSLAQGRGTDTQYF. The variable domain in full, with the rest retrieved from reference TRBV7-2 and TRBJ2-3, is GAGVSQSPSNKVTEKGKDVELRCDPISGHTALYWYRQSLGQGLEFLIYFQGNSAPDKSGLPSDRFSAERTGGSVSTLTIQRTQQEDSAVYLCASSLAQGRGTDTQYFGPGTRLTVL.

The chain couples TRBV5-1 to TRBJ2-7; tentatively, D is TRBD1 or TRBD2 (6 bases each). Trimming cost V 6 bases and J 4 bases, with 17 bases left between them. Germline V lookup: CDR1 SGHRS, CDR2 YFSETQ. CDR3 length: 14 residues. CDR3 DNA sequence: TGCGCCAGCAAACCGGTGGAGGGGGAGTACGAGCAGTACTTC. Translation: CASKPVEGEYEQYF.

V usage is TRBV5-4 and J usage is TRBJ2-2; the D is unclear. The V gene's germline CDR1 is SGHNT and CDR2 YYREEE (reference sequence). CDR3 length: 13 amino acids. Between the trimmed V and J ends, which lost 2 bases and 6 bases, there was a span of 8 bases. The CDR3 nucleotides are TGTGCCAGCAGCTTCCACCGAGCCGGGGAGCTGTTTTTT. Protein product: CASSFHRAGELFF.

The chain has TRBV6-4 and TRBJ2-1; perhaps TRBD1 as D (6 bases). The CDR3 is 15 amino acids. Trimming cost V 0 bases and J 2 bases, with 8 bases left between them. The germline V gene encodes CDR1 MRHNA and CDR2 SNTAGT. CDR3 region: CASSDSPGAYNEQFF. The CDR3 nucleotides read TGTGCCAGCAGTGACTCGCCAGGGGCCTACAATGAGCAGTTCTTC.

The V and J genes are TRBV11-3 and TRBJ2-2; the D gene is possibly TRBD1 (6 bases). Per germline, CDR1 SGHNT and CDR2 YENEEA. This CDR3 is 16 amino acids long. Trimming removed 3 bases from V and 4 bases from J, with 15 bases in between. The CDR3 nucleotides read TGTGCCAGCAGCTTCTTCGGGGACAAGTTCACCGGGGAGCTGTTTTTT. It yields the protein CASSFFGDKFTGELFF.

This sequence joins TRBV6-5 and TRBJ2-5; D possibly corresponds to TRBD1 (5 bases). The DNA end favors TRBJ2-7, so the J call may be wrong. The germline CDR1 and CDR2 sequences are MNHEY and SVGAGI. This CDR3 region has 13 residues. CDR3 region: CASSIRQLYEQYF. DNA for the CDR3: TGTGCCAGCAGTATACGACAGCTCTACGAGCAGTACTTC.

DNA of the CDR3: TGCGCCAGCAGTCATAGACAGGTCTCTGGGGCCAACGTCCTGACTTTC. The encoded protein is CASSHRQVSGANVLTF. This chain uses TRBV23-1 with TRBJ2-6; weak D call: TRBD1 (6 bases). TRBV23-1 is an ORF, with its function uncertain. Trimming removed 3 bases at V and 0 bases at J, with 9 bases between. CDR3 length equals 16 residues.

The V and J genes are TRBV6-6 and TRBJ2-5; D not certain. This CDR3 spans 14 amino acids. V was shortened by 2 bases and J by 3 bases, with 10 bases between the two germline ends. Germline CDR1 reads MNHNY; CDR2 reads SVGAGI (reference sequence). This CDR3 reads CASSYLAPKETQYF. The CDR3 DNA reads as TGTGCCAGCAGTTACCTGGCGCCCAAAGAGACCCAGTACTTC.

The chain combines TRBV7-6 with TRBJ1-2, with 9 bases fitting TRBD1. CDR1 and CDR2 (germline): SGHVS, FNYEAQ. The CDR3 has 20 amino acids. V was pared by 2 bases and J by 0 bases, with 16 bases of the junction left unmatched. CDR3 region: CASSLSLRADRGEANYGYTF. CDR3 nucleotide sequence: TGTGCCAGCAGCTTATCCCTCCGGGCCGACAGGGGGGAAGCTAACTATGGCTACACCTTC. Looking up the rest from reference TRBV7-6 and TRBJ1-2 gives the full variable domain: GAGVSQSPRYKVTKRGQDVALRCDPISGHVSLYWYRQALGQGPEFLTYFNYEAQQDKSGLPNDRFSAERPEGSISTLTIQRTEQRDSAMYRCASSLSLRADRGEANYGYTFGSGTRLTVV.

The chain joins TRBV6-1 to TRBJ2-3; TRBD1 might be the D (6 bases). V was shortened by 1 base and J by 2 bases, with 10 bases between the two germline ends. The CDR3 has 15 residues. CDR1 and CDR2 from the germline V gene are MNHNS and SASEGT. CDR3 in amino acids: CASSEDRAVTDTQYF. The CDR3 DNA is TGTGCCAGCAGTGAAGACAGGGCGGTCACAGATACGCAGTATTTT.

This clone came up once. The chain links TRBV6-6 to TRBJ1-1, with a tentative D call TRBD1 (6 bases). The CDR3 runs 15 residues. The V end was cut by 5 bases, the J end by 0 bases, with 13 bases between. CDR1 and CDR2 from the germline V gene are MNHNY and SVGAGI (reference sequence). In DNA, the CDR3 is TGTGCCAGCAGTCGGGGGCGTTCGTTGAACACTGAAGCTTTCTTT. Its translation is CASSRGRSLNTEAFF.

This chain connects TRBV11-1 to TRBJ2-2; maybe TRBD1 (5 bases). V lost 0 bases and J 9 bases, leaving 8 bases between the germline ends. CDR1 is SGHAT, CDR2 FQDESV, per germline (reference sequence). The CDR3 is 13 amino acids. CDR3 amino acids: CASSLAQGRELFF. The CDR3 DNA follows: TGTGCCAGCAGCTTAGCGCAGGGTAGGGAGCTGTTTTTT.

The chain combines TRBV9 with TRBJ2-5; D is possibly TRBD1 or TRBD2 (5 bases each). The germline CDR1 and CDR2 sequences are SGDLS and YYNGEE. V gave up 3 bases and J gave up 5 bases, with 17 bases separating them. The CDR3 runs to 15 residues. CDR3 residues: CASSADMGEGETQYF. The CDR3 nucleotides read TGTGCCAGCAGCGCCGATATGGGAGAGGGGGAGACCCAGTACTTC.

The chain recombines TRBV12-5 with TRBJ2-1; 10 nucleotides line up with TRBD2. CDR1 and CDR2 (germline): LGHNT, FRNRAP. The CDR3 runs 15 residues. Germline trimming cut 5 bases from V and 3 bases from J; bases unmatched to any gene: 4. CDR3 sequence reads: CASGAGLADYNEQFF. The DNA of the CDR3 is TGTGCTAGTGGTGCAGGACTAGCGGACTACAATGAGCAGTTCTTC.

The CDR3 region is CASNGHFNQPQHF. The CDR3 coding sequence is TGTGCCAGCAACGGACACTTCAATCAGCCCCAGCATTTT. The chain couples TRBV2 to TRBJ1-5; a possible D gene is TRBD1 (5 bases). The CDR3 runs to 13 residues. The germline CDR1 and CDR2 sequences are SNHLY and FYNNEI. V lost 7 bases, J lost 3 bases, and 10 bases lay in between.

The chain joins TRBV4-3 to TRBJ2-7; the D is unclear. The length of the CDR3 is 14 residues. Deletions cut 0 bases from V and 3 bases from J, with 9 bases between. Germline V CDR1 and CDR2: LGHNA, YSLEER. The chain's CDR3 is CASSQDGNYYEQYF. CDR3 coding DNA: TGCGCCAGCAGCCAAGATGGCAACTACTACGAGCAGTACTTC.